Listed here are 9 T cell receptor beta chains from one sample, sequenced in a study of CD8 T cells in ankylosing spondylitis. TCRdb recomputed calls from the 5' RACE reads with MiXCR, one row per CDR3 protein. The table lists about 340,000 distinct CDR3 sequences, approximately 15% of them singletons. Sample: blood, either unsorted or a sorted T cell fraction (not recorded which). These receptors came from a male donor with ankylosing spondylitis or in good health (not recorded which).

V is TRBV6-1 and J is TRBJ1-5, with 10 bases that match TRBD1. Looked up from germline, CDR1 is MNHNS and CDR2 is SASEGT. The CDR3 is 11 amino acids. V shed 8 bases, J shed 16 bases, and the junction held 8 bases outside the gene matches. The DNA of the CDR3 is TGTGCCAGCGGGGACAGGGGCCCTACCCATTTT. Residues: CASGDRGPTHF.

This clonotype was observed a handful of times. V and J are TRBV12-3 or TRBV12-4 and TRBJ2-7, with no clear D. The length of the CDR3 is 13 residues. V lost 2 bases and J lost 1, with 6 bases in between. CDR3 region: CASSLSQSYEQYF. As DNA, the CDR3 is TGTGCCAGCAGTTTATCACAGTCCTACGAGCAGTACTTC.

The rearrangement joins TRBV3-1 to TRBJ2-7; TRBD2 aligns across 14 bases. CDR1 LGHDT and CDR2 YNNKEL come from the germline V gene (reference sequence). The CDR3 spans 16 residues. V lost 5 bases, J lost 2 bases, and 5 bases stayed unmatched. CDR3 region: CASSFGTSGGPYEQYF. CDR3 bases: TGTGCCAGCAGCTTCGGGACTAGCGGGGGCCCCTACGAGCAGTACTTC.

The chain uses TRBV5-6 and TRBJ2-1, with 11 nucleotides matching TRBD2. CDR3 length: 20 amino acids. Losses at the gene ends were 5 bases for V and 2 bases for J; bases not matched to a gene: 18. CDR1 is SGHDT and CDR2 is YYEEEE in the germline V gene. This CDR3 is CASSRVAGTSGTSAYNEQFF. CDR3 coding DNA: TGTGCCAGCAGTAGGGTGGCCGGGACTAGCGGAACCTCGGCCTACAATGAGCAGTTCTTC.

The chain recombines TRBV20-1 with TRBJ2-1, with TRBD2 matching over 7 bases. CDR3 length: 13 residues. Trimming removed 4 bases from V and 4 bases from J; junction bases left unmatched: 4. Germline V gives CDR1 DFQATT, CDR2 SNEGSKA (reference sequence). In DNA, the CDR3 is TGCAGTGCTATAGCGGGCTTGTACAATGAGCAGTTCTTC. Translating it yields CSAIAGLYNEQFF.

The chain links TRBV4-1 to TRBJ1-5; D not certain. Per germline, CDR1 MGHRA and CDR2 YSYEKL. The CDR3 consists of 14 residues. The V end lost 1 base, the J end lost 4 bases, and 8 bases lay between the germline ends. The CDR3 nucleotides read TGCGCCAGCAGCCAAGGTGGACGGAATCAGCCCCAGCATTTT. It specifies CASSQGGRNQPQHF.

The gene calls are TRBV5-1 and TRBJ2-5, with no clear D. V lost 0 bases and J lost 2, with 8 bases in between. The CDR3 runs to 14 residues. CDR1 is SGHRS, CDR2 YFSETQ, per germline. CDR3 residues: CASSLELGQETQYF. The CDR3 DNA reads TGCGCCAGCAGCTTGGAGCTGGGGCAAGAGACCCAGTACTTC.

This chain joins TRBV6-1 and TRBJ2-7; perhaps TRBD2 as D (6 bases). Germline CDR1 MNHNS, CDR2 SASEGT. The V end was cut by 3 bases, the J end by 4 bases, with 10 bases between. The CDR3 contains 13 residues. The CDR3 loop is CASSEAGPYEQYF. In DNA form, the CDR3 reads TGTGCCAGCAGTGAGGCGGGACCTTACGAGCAGTACTTC.

A few counts support this clonotype. The chain joins TRBV4-1 to TRBJ2-3, with D perhaps matching TRBD2 (6 bases). CDR3 length equals 15 residues. The V end was cut by 3 bases, the J end by 6 bases, with 16 bases between. The germline gives CDR1 MGHRA, CDR2 YSYEKL. CDR3 nucleotides: TGCGCCAGCAGCCAGTCCGGGACGGAGGGGGATACGCAGTATTTT. This sequence encodes CASSQSGTEGDTQYF.